The text below deals with one T cell receptor beta chain. Its antigen is not yet known. Base qualities are not provided; no much larger clone lies one nucleotide away. V is shortened by 5 bases, J by 0 bases, and the region joining them spans 17 bases. CDR1 and CDR2, looked up from the germline V gene, are SGHRS and YFSETQ. The CDR3 covers 16 residues, taking in both the cysteine and the phenylalanine. The entry retains the CDR3 DNA only, 48 bases that are in frame from base 1. The data are from a study of molecular identifiers for immune sequencing clone quantification (dated by TCRdb to 2017 to 2018). About the full investigation: For a replicate experiment, RNA from around 20,000 or 100,000 naive CD8 T cells was divided into five aliquots, of which four were sequenced. CD8 T cells were used in a methods study to benchmark molecular-identifier clustering-based TCR repertoire sequencing (MIDCIRS) and TCR RNA copy counting.

The method behind the library was PCR. The sequencing machine was a NextSeq 500. Preparation of bulk TCR libraries followed a previously described approach, with the TCR primers listed in Table S5. Purification of total RNA was performed with the Qiagen AllPrep DNA/RNA kit. Before analysis, reads from multiple sequencing runs of one library were combined. Regarding the original processing steps: Reads were retained only if their TCR constant sequence matched exactly, and those retained reads were trimmed to 150 nt and grouped according to their 12-nt molecular barcodes. Within each barcode group, reads were sub-clustered at a 15% Levenshtein threshold, and quality-weighted consensus sequences were built per RNA molecule. Non-functional sequences were filtered out, along with any lower-count sequence sitting one edit away from another sequence. Based on fitting two negative binomial distributions, any barcode sub-cluster with under 20% of the maximum read count was discarded. TCRdb trimmed public reads at Q25 via fastp, called clones via MiXCR and kept in-frame beta chains. Every distinct CDR3 protein forms one entry, paired with its most common genes and DNA. It is TCRdb's table, rather than the study itself, that gives the V and J calls and clone size. This sample lists tens of thousands of distinct CDR3 sequences; roughly 24% were detected once. About 1% of the sample belongs to the ten largest clones.

Libraries of naive CD8 T cells were generated from roughly 18,000 to 920,000 sorted cells, with 10%, 30% or 50% of the purified RNA used. Naive CD8 T cells, defined as CD8+CD4-CCR7+CD45RA+, were FACS-sorted into RLT Plus buffer on a BD FACSAria II. Detection sensitivity was tested by spiking Jurkat RNA equal to some 10 TCR copies' worth into samples containing roughly 17,000-1,000,000 naive CD8 T cells. Enrichment of CD8 T cells was done with RosetteSep CD8+ T Cell Enrichment Cocktail plus Ficoll-Paque, and ACK red cell lysis came afterward. Broader findings and caveats from the paper: In CMV-specific effector cells, clones with more than 20 RNA copies accounted for over 99% of molecules, whereas in naive cells such clones accounted for under 1%. A single cell's worth of spiked-in Jurkat TCR RNA was reported detectable even among about a million naive CD8 T cells. Modeling indicated 2.5 to 3 TCR RNA copies recovered per cell, compared with about 9.4 by digital PCR, which implies a capture efficiency of 25% to 35%. Naive libraries contained spiked-in Jurkat TCR RNA (approximately ten copies' worth), which is not part of the donor repertoire. The sizes of highly expanded clones could end up underestimated when identical TCR molecules share a barcode. When barcode sub-clustering was left out, chimeric consensus sequences inflated TCR diversity, with chimeras reaching as high as 47%.

The sequencing input was naive CD8+ T cells from blood, with Jurkat cell RNA spiked in. The cell subset or site label for this specimen denotes: FACS-sorted CD8+CD4-CCR7+CD45RA+ naive T cells. This clonotype was obtained from a human donor in good health. Some libraries in this study had Jurkat cell RNA spiked in. The chain was built from TRBV5-1 and TRBJ1-1; the D gene is perhaps TRBD1, on 6 matching bases. The nucleotides read TGCGCCAGCAGGCACAGGGATGGCGACTTGAACACTGAAGCTTTCTTT. Its protein is CASRHRDGDLNTEAFF.